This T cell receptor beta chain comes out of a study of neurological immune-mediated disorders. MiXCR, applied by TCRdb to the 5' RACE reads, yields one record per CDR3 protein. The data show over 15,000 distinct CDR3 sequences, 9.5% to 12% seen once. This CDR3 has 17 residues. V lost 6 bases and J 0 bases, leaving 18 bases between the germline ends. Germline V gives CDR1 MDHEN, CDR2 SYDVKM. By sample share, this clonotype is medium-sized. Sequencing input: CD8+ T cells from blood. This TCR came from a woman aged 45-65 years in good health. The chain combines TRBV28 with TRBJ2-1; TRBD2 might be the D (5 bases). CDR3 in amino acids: CASSPTLGRDSYNEQFF. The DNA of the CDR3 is TGTGCCAGCAGCCCGACACTGGGTCGGGACTCCTACAATGAGCAGTTCTTC.